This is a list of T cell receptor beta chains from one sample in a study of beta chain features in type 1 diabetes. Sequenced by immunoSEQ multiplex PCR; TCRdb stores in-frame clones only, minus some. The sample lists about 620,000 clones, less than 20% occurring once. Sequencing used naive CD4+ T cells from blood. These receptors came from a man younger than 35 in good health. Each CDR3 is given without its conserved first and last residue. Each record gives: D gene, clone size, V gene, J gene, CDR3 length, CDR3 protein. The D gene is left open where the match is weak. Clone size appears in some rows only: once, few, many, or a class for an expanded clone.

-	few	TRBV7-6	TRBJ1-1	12	ASSFDRRNTEAF
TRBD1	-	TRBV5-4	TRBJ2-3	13	ASTIDRGRLSTQY
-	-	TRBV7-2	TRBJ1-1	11	ASGWDWGTEAF
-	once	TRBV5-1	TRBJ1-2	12	ASSVGQSRYGYT
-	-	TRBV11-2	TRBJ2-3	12	ASSRVVVTDTQY
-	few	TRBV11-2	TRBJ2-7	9	ASSINWEQY
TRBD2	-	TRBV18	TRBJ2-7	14	ASSPTLAGVSYEQY
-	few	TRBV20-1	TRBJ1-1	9	SAIWNTEAF
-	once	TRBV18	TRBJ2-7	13	ASSPVSGGKKEQY
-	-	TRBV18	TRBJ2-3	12	ASSPYASTDTQY
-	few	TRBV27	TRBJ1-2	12	ASSPRGTNYGYT
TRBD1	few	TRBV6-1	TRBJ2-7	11	AISDRGAYEQY
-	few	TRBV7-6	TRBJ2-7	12	ASSGRDPPYEQY
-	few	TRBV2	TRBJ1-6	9	ASSGDSPLH
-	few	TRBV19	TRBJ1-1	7	ASSKGTF
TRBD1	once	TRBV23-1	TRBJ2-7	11	ASRQGALYEQY
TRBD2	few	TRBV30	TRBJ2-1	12	AWSTSGLRNEQF
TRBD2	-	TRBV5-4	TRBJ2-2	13	ASSLTSGSSGELF
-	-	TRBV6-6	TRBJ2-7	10	ASGQVPYEQY
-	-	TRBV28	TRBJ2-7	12	ASSLRGGGYEQY
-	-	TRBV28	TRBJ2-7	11	ASRADGAYEQY
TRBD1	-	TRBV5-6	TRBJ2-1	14	ASSLDRGVLYNEQF
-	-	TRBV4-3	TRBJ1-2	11	ASSQASEGGYT
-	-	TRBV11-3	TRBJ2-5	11	ASSRGVTETQY
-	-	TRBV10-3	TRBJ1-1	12	AIRGAVGNFEAF
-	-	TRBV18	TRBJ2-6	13	ASSPKVPGANVLT
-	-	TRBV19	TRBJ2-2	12	ASSIREVAGELF
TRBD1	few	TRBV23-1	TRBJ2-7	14	ATSWDRTTILYEQY
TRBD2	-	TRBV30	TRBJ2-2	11	AGTSWKTGELF
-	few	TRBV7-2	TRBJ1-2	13	ASSLGLGRNYGYT
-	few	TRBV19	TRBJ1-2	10	ASTAAGGGYT
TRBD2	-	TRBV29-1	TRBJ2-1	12	SVLVGLARDEQF
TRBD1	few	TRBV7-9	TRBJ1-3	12	ASSSTGGGNTIY
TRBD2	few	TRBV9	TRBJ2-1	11	ASSSRTSVEQF
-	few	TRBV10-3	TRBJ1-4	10	AISHDREKLF
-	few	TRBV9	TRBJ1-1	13	ASSVAAGEDTEAF
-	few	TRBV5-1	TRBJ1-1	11	ASSSDRGTEAF
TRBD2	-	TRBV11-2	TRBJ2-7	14	ASSLRLAGGPYEQY
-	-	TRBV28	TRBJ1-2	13	ASSPPGRNNYGYT
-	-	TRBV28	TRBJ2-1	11	ASSLSGDNEQF
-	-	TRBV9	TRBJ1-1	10	ASSVADTEAF